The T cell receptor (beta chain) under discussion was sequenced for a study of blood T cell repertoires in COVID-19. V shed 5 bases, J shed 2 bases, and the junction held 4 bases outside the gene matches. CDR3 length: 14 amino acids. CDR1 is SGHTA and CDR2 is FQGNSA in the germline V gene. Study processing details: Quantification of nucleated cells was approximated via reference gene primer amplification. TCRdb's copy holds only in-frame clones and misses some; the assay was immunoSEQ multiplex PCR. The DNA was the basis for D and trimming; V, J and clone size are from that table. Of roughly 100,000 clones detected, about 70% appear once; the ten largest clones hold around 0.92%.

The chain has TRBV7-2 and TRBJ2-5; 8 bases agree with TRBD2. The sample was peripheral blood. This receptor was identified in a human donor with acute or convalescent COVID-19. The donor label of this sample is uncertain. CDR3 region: CASSLGRGQETQYF. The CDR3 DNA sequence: TGTGCCAGCAGCCTCGGGAGGGGACAAGAGACCCAGTACTTC.